This TCR beta chain was recovered during a study of metastatic and nonmetastatic thyroid tumors. Study in general: Repertoires from blood and tumor or nodule tissue of malignant and benign thyroid patients were compared. Study results and limitations: In blood and tumor, TCR beta diversity was reportedly significantly higher in malignant thyroid tumors than in benign nodules.

Germline-derived CDR1 and CDR2 are SGHDT and YYEEEE. The CDR3 spans 16 residues. J gave up 4 bases and V 5 bases, and 12 bases lay outside the gene matches. As regards this clone: What it recognizes is unknown.

Patients were all untreated before their thyroid surgery. From the PCR reads, TCRdb re-called clones with MiXCR. The sample contains roughly 3,800 clones, around 30% of which appear only once. The chain carries TRBV5-6 and TRBJ1-5; TRBD1 aligns across 7 bases. The receptor was isolated from a female donor with papillary thyroid cancer or a benign thyroid nodule (not recorded which). Some clones in this sample may be carry-over from other donors' samples. The sample taken for sequencing was adjacent normal tissue. The CDR3 is CASSRHIGTVNQPQHF. The CDR3 nucleotides read TGTGCCAGCAGTCGACATATCGGGACAGTAAATCAGCCCCAGCATTTT.